The 20 T cell receptor beta chains listed next were all sequenced from one sample in a study of shared clonotypes between healthy human individuals. Using immunoSEQ multiplex PCR, the repertoire was profiled, and TCRdb retains in-frame clones only, with some absent. The sample gives about half a million clones, roughly 80% of which show up once; roughly 12% is in the top ten. The sample taken for sequencing was PBMCs. The source is a woman aged 40 to 55 in good health. Some clones in this sample may be carry-over from other donors' samples.

This clone has only a few counts. The rearrangement joins TRBV7-2 to TRBJ2-1; 13 bases fit TRBD2. The CDR3 runs 19 residues. The germline V gene has CDR1 SGHTA and CDR2 FQGNSA. Trimming at V came to 5 bases and at J to 0 bases, leaving 10 bases not matched to a gene. DNA for the CDR3: TGTGCCAGCAGCCGGGGGGCACTAGCGGGAGGGAGCTCCTACAATGAGCAGTTCTTC. It is translated as CASSRGALAGGSSYNEQFF.

This clone was counted a few times. The rearrangement uses TRBV19 and TRBJ1-2; no reliable D call. Germline values: CDR1 LNHDA, CDR2 SQIVND (reference sequence). The CDR3 sequence is 13 residues long. Trimming pared 3 bases from V and 1 base from J, leaving 6 bases between. CDR3 loop: CASSMQVNYGYTF. DNA for the CDR3: TGTGCCAGTAGTATGCAAGTTAACTATGGCTACACCTTC.

The rearrangement links TRBV7-9 to TRBJ2-1; the D gene is possibly TRBD2 (7 bases). Germline V gene lookup returns CDR1 SEHNR and CDR2 FQNEAQ (reference sequence). The V and J ends lost 2 bases and 0 bases respectively, with 17 bases between them. The CDR3 runs 18 residues. In DNA form, the CDR3 reads TGTGCCAGCAGCTTATGGGAGGGGGGTAAAAGCTCCTACAATGAGCAGTTCTTC. It translates to CASSLWEGGKSSYNEQFF.

The chain uses TRBV11-3 and TRBJ2-5, with 7 bases identical to TRBD1. CDR3 length equals 15 residues. Trimming at V came to 1 base and at J to 2 bases, leaving 4 bases not matched to a gene. Germline V CDR1 and CDR2: SGHNT, YENEEA. For the CDR3, the DNA is TGTGCCAGCAGCTTAGCGGGACAGAGACAAGAGACCCAGTACTTC. This codes for CASSLAGQRQETQYF. Combining the CDR3 with reference TRBV11-3 and TRBJ2-5 gives the whole variable domain EAGVVQSPRYKIIEKKQPVAFWCNPISGHNTLYWYLQNLGQGPELLIRYENEEAVDDSQLPKDRFSAERLKGVDSTLKIQPAELGDSAVYLCASSLAGQRQETQYFGPGTRLLVL.

This clone came up a few times. The rearrangement links TRBV10-2 to TRBJ1-1; possibly TRBD1 for D (6 bases). Germline V lookup: CDR1 WSHSY, CDR2 SAAADI. This CDR3 comprises 12 residues. The ends were cut back, 6 bases at V and 9 bases at J, with 14 bases in the middle. The CDR3 sequence is CASRVNREKAFF. The CDR3 DNA reads TGCGCCAGCAGGGTTAACAGGGAGAAAGCTTTCTTT.

To note about this clone: This probably arose from a read error, given a far larger clone one base away. The V gene is TRBV25-1, the J gene TRBJ2-2; D is perhaps TRBD1 (6 bases). This CDR3 region has 14 residues. Germline-derived CDR1 and CDR2 are MGHDK and SYGVNS. CDR3: CASSLQGSTGELVF. CDR3 bases: TGTGCCAGCAGTCTGCAGGGGAGCACCGGGGAGCTGGTTTTT.

This clone was recorded many times. Other DNA sequences in this specimen translate into the identical CDR3. V is TRBV29-1 and J is TRBJ2-7; no firm D call. The CDR3 contains 12 residues. Germline values: CDR1 SQVTM, CDR2 ANQGSEA. V shed 3 bases and J shed 2 bases, with 8 bases lying between them. The chain's CDR3 is CSVEVSTYEQYF. Here the CDR3 DNA reads TGCAGCGTTGAGGTCAGTACCTACGAGCAGTACTTC.

The rearrangement joins TRBV2 to TRBJ1-5, with D unresolved. This CDR3 is 15 amino acids long. V lost 4 bases, J lost 7 bases, and 17 bases lay in between. The germline CDR1 and CDR2 sequences are SNHLY and FYNNEI. CDR3 loop: CASSVYSDPPQPQHF. CDR3 nucleotide sequence: TGTGCCAGCAGTGTGTATTCTGACCCCCCACAGCCCCAGCATTTT.

Turning to this clone: One base separates it from a far larger clone, so it is likely a read error. The chain joins TRBV6-6 to TRBJ2-2, with D possibly being TRBD1 or TRBD2 (5 bases each). The germline gives CDR1 MNHNY, CDR2 SVGAGI (reference sequence). The CDR3 covers 14 residues. The CDR3, as DNA: TGTACCAGCAGGTCAGGGACGGACACCGGGGAGCTGTTTTTT. Its protein product is CTSRSGTDTGELFF.

V and J are TRBV7-2 and TRBJ2-3; no clear D gene. V was shortened by 6 bases and J by 0 bases, with 10 bases between the two germline ends. CDR3 length: 14 residues. From germline, CDR1 is SGHTA and CDR2 FQGNSA. In DNA, the CDR3 is TGTGCCAGCAGGCGTGCGGCTAGCACAGATACGCAGTATTTT. Its translation: CASRRAASTDTQYF.

The J gene is TRBJ2-5, the V gene TRBV5-6; tentative D call: TRBD2 (6 bases). The CDR3 spans 13 residues. The germline gives CDR1 SGHDT, CDR2 YYEEEE. V lost 3 bases and J lost 4, with 10 bases in between. The DNA of the CDR3 is TGTGCCAGCAGCTCGCGGAGGGCAGAGACCCAGTACTTC. Amino acids: CASSSRRAETQYF.

V usage is TRBV6-5 and J usage is TRBJ1-5, with a weak D call TRBD1 (5 bases). The CDR3 is 15 residues long. Looked up from germline, CDR1 is MNHEY and CDR2 is SVGAGI. Between the trimmed V and J ends, which lost 5 bases and 5 bases, there was a span of 16 bases. CDR3 DNA sequence: TGTGCCAGCAGTCCTCGAGGCAGGGTTGATCAGCCCCAGCATTTT. Its translation is CASSPRGRVDQPQHF.

This clone is a singleton in its sample. Other DNA variants within this sample encode the same CDR3. The chain joins TRBV5-1 to TRBJ1-3; no reliable D call. The CDR3 is made up of 14 amino acids. Per the germline V gene, CDR1 is SGHRS and CDR2 is YFSETQ. V lost 4 bases and J 4 bases, leaving 12 bases between the germline ends. CDR3 residues: CASSLQGSGNTIYF. The CDR3 DNA sequence: TGCGCCAGCAGCCTCCAAGGCAGCGGAAACACCATATATTTT. The full variable domain, rest sourced from reference TRBV5-1 and TRBJ1-3, is KAGVTQTPRYLIKTRGQQVTLSCSPISGHRSVSWYQQTPGQGLQFLFEYFSETQRNKGNFPGRFSGRQFSNSRSEMNVSTLELGDSALYLCASSLQGSGNTIYFGEGSWLTVV.

As concerns this clone: Compared with germline, one end of the junction differs, possibly owing to a read error. The chain couples TRBV29-1 to TRBJ1-1, with no clear D. The CDR3 has 13 residues. Germline V gene data show CDR1 as SQVTM and CDR2 as ANQGSEA. CDR3 bases: TGCAGCGTCGAAGGACGGTTGAACACTGAAGCTTTCTTT. Translated, it gives CSVEGRLNTEAFF. Looking up the rest from reference TRBV29-1 and TRBJ1-1 gives the full variable domain: SAVISQKPSRDICQRGTSLTIQCQVDSQVTMMFWYRQQPGQSLTLIATANQGSEATYESGFVIDKFPISRPNLTFSTLTVSNMSPEDSSIYLCSVEGRLNTEAFFGQGTRLTVV.

Details on this clone: The identical CDR3 is also encoded by other nucleotide sequences in the sample. J is TRBJ2-3 and V is TRBV7-2; D tentatively reads TRBD1 or TRBD2 (5 bases each). There are 14 residues in the CDR3. Germline V gene sequence: CDR1 SGHTA, CDR2 FQGNSA. Trimming pared 3 bases from V and 0 bases from J, leaving 7 bases between. CDR3 sequence reads: CASSFRDSTDTQYF. CDR3 sequence (DNA): TGTGCCAGCAGCTTCCGGGACAGCACAGATACGCAGTATTTT.

The rearrangement joins TRBV29-1 to TRBJ2-5, with 13 bases lining up with TRBD2. The J call may be in error: the DNA end matches TRBJ2-7 better. Per germline, CDR1 SQVTM and CDR2 ANQGSEA. The CDR3 totals 16 residues. CDR3 region: CSVEGTSGRASYEQYF. The CDR3 DNA reads as TGCAGCGTTGAAGGGACTAGCGGGAGAGCCTCCTACGAGCAGTACTTC.

The gene calls are TRBV28 and TRBJ1-4, with 7 bases aligning to TRBD1. Germline trimming cut 9 bases from V and 8 bases from J; bases unmatched to any gene: 6. The CDR3 is 12 amino acids. Germline CDR1 is MDHEN and CDR2 is SYDVKM. The CDR3 sequence is CASGQVGEKLFF. CDR3 DNA sequence: TGTGCCAGTGGACAGGTTGGGGAAAAACTGTTTTTT.

The chain couples TRBV4-3 to TRBJ2-1, with 7 bases that match TRBD2. Trimming cost V 0 bases and J 4 bases; bases outside gene matches: 6. The CDR3 is 16 residues long. The germline V gene encodes CDR1 LGHNA and CDR2 YSLEER. This chain's CDR3 is CASSQEVAGLYNEQFF. The DNA of the CDR3 is TGCGCCAGCAGCCAAGAGGTAGCGGGCTTATACAATGAGCAGTTCTTC.

CDR3 sequence (DNA): TGTGCCAGCAGCCTCGGGACTAATGAAAAACTGTTTTTT. Amino acid sequence: CASSLGTNEKLFF. V usage is TRBV7-8 and J usage is TRBJ1-4; D is uncertain. Germline-derived CDR1 and CDR2 are SGHVS and FQNEAQ. V lost 5 bases, J lost 2 bases, and 6 bases lay in between. The CDR3 runs to 13 residues.

The chain links TRBV7-9 to TRBJ2-1; the D is unclear. Trimming removed 1 base at V and 5 bases at J, with 9 bases between. Germline CDR1 is SEHNR and CDR2 is FQNEAQ (reference sequence). This CDR3 has 14 residues. The CDR3 spells CASSLGGSNNEQFF. The CDR3 DNA is TGTGCCAGCAGCTTAGGCGGATCAAACAATGAGCAGTTCTTC.